A selection of T cell receptor beta chains follows, all from one sample in a study of T cell changes during pregnancy in multiple sclerosis. Clones were sequenced by immunoSEQ multiplex PCR, and TCRdb holds only the in-frame ones, with some missing. The data contain around 99,000 clones, almost 95% of them singletons. The sequences come from peripheral blood, collected in the first trimester of pregnancy. These receptors were collected from a female donor with multiple sclerosis, enrolled in a pregnancy study. The CDR3 runs from the conserved cysteine through the conserved F or W. Each record gives: V gene, D gene, clone size, J gene, CDR3 length, CDR3 protein, CDR3 DNA. D genes are given only for firm matches. For some rows the clone size is stated as once, few or many, or as a class when expanded; others skip it.

v_gene: TRBV30
d_gene: TRBD1
abundance: -
j_gene: TRBJ2-3
len: 15
CDR3aa: CAWIPRRGHTDTQYF
CDR3nt: TGTGCCTGGATCCCACGAAGGGGGCACACAGATACGCAGTATTTT

v_gene: TRBV9
d_gene: TRBD1
abundance: -
j_gene: TRBJ1-2
len: 10
CDR3aa: CASQGGGYTF
CDR3nt: TGTGCCTCCCAGGGGGGTGGCTACACCTTC

v_gene: TRBV28
d_gene: TRBD1
abundance: few
j_gene: TRBJ2-3
len: 16
CDR3aa: CASSFIGTGVQDTQYF
CDR3nt: TGTGCCAGCAGTTTCATCGGGACAGGGGTACAGGATACGCAGTATTTT

v_gene: TRBV7-9
d_gene: TRBD2
abundance: -
j_gene: TRBJ2-3
len: 17
CDR3aa: CASSSSTSGASTDTQYF
CDR3nt: TGTGCCAGCAGCTCGTCGACTAGCGGAGCCAGCACAGATACGCAGTATTTT

v_gene: TRBV28
d_gene: -
abundance: -
j_gene: TRBJ2-1
len: 15
CDR3aa: CASSFPGDSYNEQFF
CDR3nt: TGTGCCAGCAGTTTCCCCGGGGACTCCTACAATGAGCAGTTCTTC

v_gene: TRBV28
d_gene: TRBD1
abundance: -
j_gene: TRBJ1-4
len: 14
CDR3aa: CASSRYRGVEKLFF
CDR3nt: TGTGCCAGCAGTCGATACAGGGGGGTGGAAAAACTGTTTTTT

v_gene: TRBV6-6
d_gene: TRBD1
abundance: -
j_gene: TRBJ2-1
len: 13
CDR3aa: CASRRQGSDEQFF
CDR3nt: TGTGCCAGCAGGAGACAGGGTAGCGATGAGCAGTTCTTC

v_gene: TRBV6-1
d_gene: TRBD1
abundance: -
j_gene: TRBJ2-1
len: 16
CDR3aa: CASSDPLDRRRNEQFF
CDR3nt: TGTGCCAGCAGTGACCCCCTGGACAGGAGGCGGAATGAGCAGTTCTTC

v_gene: TRBV27
d_gene: TRBD1
abundance: once
j_gene: TRBJ1-1
len: 16
CDR3aa: CASSLSRDRVNTEAFF
CDR3nt: TGTGCCAGCAGTTTATCCCGGGACAGGGTGAACACTGAAGCTTTCTTT

v_gene: TRBV6-5
d_gene: TRBD1
abundance: -
j_gene: TRBJ2-7
len: 14
CDR3aa: CASSYSGGRGEQYF
CDR3nt: TGTGCCAGCAGTTACTCAGGGGGCCGGGGCGAGCAGTACTTC